This T cell receptor beta chain was documented in a study of blood T cells in healthy people across ages. At the level of the study: Template switching caught about one barcoded beta molecule for each two T cells. The study, taken as a whole, reports: Leaving the PBMCs unsorted stopped any conclusive comparison of naive versus antigen-experienced cells.

The CDR3 loop spans 14 amino acids. V was cut by 2 bases and J by 2 bases, with 13 bases left in between. Germline V gene data show CDR1 as DFQATT and CDR2 as SNEGSKA (reference sequence). A J-beta primer mix and a sample-barcoded 5' primer were used in a second PCR of about 6 to 12 cycles. TCRdb independently ran MiXCR on the 5' RACE reads; one entry per CDR3 protein. The table includes 1.5 million to 2 million distinct CDR3 sequences, about 31% detected once. With respect to this clonotype: The antigen is not known.

V usage is TRBV20-1 and J usage is TRBJ2-7, with D possibly matching TRBD1 (5 bases). Material: blood. The source of this sequence is a woman aged 25-40 years in good health. CDR3 sequence: CSARRQGLPYEQYF. The DNA for the CDR3 is TGCAGTGCTAGAAGGCAGGGTTTGCCCTACGAGCAGTACTTC.